Below, 21 T cell receptor beta chains from the same sample are listed, as sequenced in a study of Tregs in tolerant kidney transplant recipients. Only in-frame clones appear in the TCRdb table, and some are missing; sequencing was by immunoSEQ multiplex PCR. The sample gives fewer than 100,000 clones, over 85% of which show up once; 0.35% to 0.55% is in the top ten. The sequenced sample was CD4+ T cells from blood, obtained before the transplant. These receptors were taken from a human donor who received a combined kidney and bone marrow transplant.

This clone appeared once. V usage is TRBV4-1 and J usage is TRBJ2-6, with unresolved D. V gave up 0 bases and J gave up 3 bases, with 9 bases separating them. Germline-derived CDR1 and CDR2 are MGHRA and YSYEKL. CDR3 length equals 16 residues. The CDR3 nucleotides read TGCGCCAGCAGCCAAGATCCTCCCGTTGGGGCCAACGTCCTGACTTTC. Protein: CASSQDPPVGANVLTF.

This sequence joins TRBV7-3 and TRBJ2-1, with a weak D call TRBD1 (6 bases). The germline CDR1 and CDR2 sequences are SGHTA and FQGTGA. V lost 8 bases and J lost 6, with 17 bases in between. This CDR3 is built from 14 residues. CDR3 residues: CASGAPGARNEQFF. DNA for the CDR3: TGTGCCAGCGGAGCTCCAGGGGCTCGCAATGAGCAGTTCTTC.

This rearrangement joins TRBV28 to TRBJ2-2; D is possibly TRBD1 (6 bases). The CDR3 is made up of 16 amino acids. Trimming removed 3 bases at V and 1 base at J, with 12 bases between. Germline CDR1 reads MDHEN; CDR2 reads SYDVKM. CDR3 in amino acids: CASSFQGRGNTGELFF. The CDR3 DNA is TGTGCCAGCAGTTTCCAGGGGCGCGGGAACACCGGGGAGCTGTTTTTT. Full variable domain (remainder filled in from reference TRBV28 and TRBJ2-2): DVKVTQSSRYLVKRTGEKVFLECVQDMDHENMFWYRQDPGLGLRLIYFSYDVKMKEKGDIPEGYSVSREKKERFSLILESASTNQTSMYLCASSFQGRGNTGELFFGEGSRLTVL.

The V gene is TRBV4-2, the J gene TRBJ2-1; 13 bases line up with TRBD2. This CDR3 is built from 15 residues. J lost 7 bases, V lost 2 bases, and 2 bases had no gene match. Germline lookup yields CDR1 LGHNA and CDR2 YNFKEQ. The CDR3 loop reads CASSQRLAGGNEQFF. The CDR3, as DNA: TGTGCCAGCAGCCAAAGACTAGCGGGGGGAAATGAGCAGTTCTTC.

The J gene is TRBJ2-5, the V gene TRBV5-1, with TRBD1 matching 12 bases. Trimming at V came to 2 bases and at J to 5 bases, leaving 13 bases not matched to a gene. This CDR3 is built from 18 residues. Germline V lookup: CDR1 SGHRS, CDR2 YFSETQ. CDR3 DNA sequence: TGCGCCAGCAGCTTCAAACTCTCGGGACAGGGGGCGGAGGAGACCCAGTACTTC. It yields the protein CASSFKLSGQGAEETQYF.

The V gene is TRBV18, the J gene TRBJ1-5; possibly TRBD1 for D (5 bases). The germline CDR1 and CDR2 sequences are KGHSH and LQKENI. V was cut by 5 bases and J by 3 bases, with 14 bases left in between. The CDR3 has 15 residues. CDR3: CASSTRTPNNQPQHF. CDR3 coding DNA: TGTGCCAGCTCAACTCGGACACCCAACAATCAGCCCCAGCATTTT.

The chain uses TRBV5-1 and TRBJ2-7; 10 positions match TRBD2. The CDR3 consists of 15 residues. Trimming removed 0 bases from V and 7 bases from J; junction bases left unmatched: 7. Germline CDR1 SGHRS, CDR2 YFSETQ. The CDR3 region has the DNA TGCGCCAGCAGCTTGGTTCTAGCGGGAGTGAGGGAGCAGTACTTC. The encoded protein is CASSLVLAGVREQYF.

The gene calls are TRBV7-9 and TRBJ2-7, with 8 bases aligning to TRBD1. Trimming cost V 5 bases and J 5 bases; bases outside gene matches: 8. Germline V gene data show CDR1 as SEHNR and CDR2 as FQNEAQ (reference sequence). The length of the CDR3 is 14 residues. The CDR3 nucleotides are TGTGCCAGCAGCCCGTTGGACAGGGTCCACGAGCAGTACTTC. Protein product: CASSPLDRVHEQYF.

The gene calls are TRBV25-1 and TRBJ2-7; D unclear. This CDR3 is 13 amino acids long. Trimming took off 1 base at V and 6 bases at J, with 10 bases between the two ends. Germline loops: CDR1 MGHDK, CDR2 SYGVNS. The CDR3 protein is CASSEFGSSEQYF. The CDR3 DNA reads as TGTGCCAGCAGTGAATTTGGTAGCTCCGAGCAGTACTTC.

The chain carries TRBV9 and TRBJ2-3; D is uncertain. With 0 bases removed from V and 5 bases from J, the gap between germline ends came to 4 bases. This CDR3 is built from 12 residues. Germline loops: CDR1 SGDLS, CDR2 YYNGEE. In nucleotides, the CDR3 is TGTGCCAGCAGCGTAGACGGAGATACGCAGTATTTT. Amino acids: CASSVDGDTQYF.

The chain is built from TRBV7-9 and TRBJ1-2; tentatively, D is TRBD1 (5 bases). CDR1 SEHNR and CDR2 FQNEAQ come from the germline V gene (reference sequence). The CDR3 runs to 14 residues. Trimming took 1 base from V and 4 from J, leaving 10 bases between them. The CDR3 sequence is CASSLGGDSYGYTF. CDR3 DNA: TGTGCCAGCAGCTTAGGAGGGGACTCCTATGGCTACACCTTC.

As DNA, the CDR3 is TGTGCCAGCAGCTGGGGACAAAATACCGGGGAGCTGTTTTTT. Translation gives CASSWGQNTGELFF. The chain is built from TRBV11-2 and TRBJ2-2, with D perhaps TRBD1 (6 bases). Trimming removed 4 bases from V and 5 bases from J, with 11 bases in between. CDR3 length equals 14 residues. Looked up from germline, CDR1 is SGHAT and CDR2 is FQNNGV.

V is TRBV5-1 and J is TRBJ2-2, with 8 bases matching TRBD1. Germline CDR1 SGHRS, CDR2 YFSETQ. The length of the CDR3 is 15 residues. V lost 9 bases and J lost 2; bases outside the gene matches: 9. CDR3 region: CATGDRGRNTGELFF. The CDR3 DNA follows: TGCGCCACCGGTGACAGGGGACGCAACACCGGGGAGCTGTTTTTT.

The chain couples TRBV19 to TRBJ2-2, with D tentatively TRBD1 (5 bases). The CDR3 loop spans 14 amino acids. In germline, CDR1 is LNHDA, CDR2 SQIVND (reference sequence). Trimming cost V 7 bases and J 3 bases, with 12 bases left between them. CDR3 bases: TGTGCCAGTACTAGGGGCCTCGACACCGGGGAGCTGTTTTTT. Its translation is CASTRGLDTGELFF.

This clone is a singleton in its sample. This rearrangement joins TRBV5-1 to TRBJ2-7, with TRBD2 matching 8 bases. Germline lookup yields CDR1 SGHRS and CDR2 YFSETQ. V gave up 7 bases and J gave up 1 base; unmatched junction bases: 10. This CDR3 is built from 15 residues. In DNA form, the CDR3 reads TGCGCCAGCGGCCAAACTAGCGGAACATCCTACGAGCAGTACTTC. It codes for CASGQTSGTSYEQYF.

A note on this clone: Other DNA sequences of this sample code for an identical CDR3. V and J are TRBV18 and TRBJ1-1; D gene uncertain. Germline V gives CDR1 KGHSH, CDR2 LQKENI. This CDR3 is built from 13 residues. The germline V and J ends were trimmed by 3 bases and 1 base, with 6 bases remaining between them. CDR3 loop: CASSPAGNTEAFF. In DNA, the CDR3 is TGTGCCAGCTCACCTGCAGGGAACACTGAAGCTTTCTTT.

The chain couples TRBV2 to TRBJ1-5; D gene uncertain. V lost 6 bases and J lost 0, with 12 bases in between. Germline-derived CDR1 and CDR2 are SNHLY and FYNNEI. The CDR3 spans 15 residues. Here the CDR3 reads CASRPAGGSNQPQHF. CDR3 bases: TGTGCCAGCAGGCCGGCGGGAGGTAGCAATCAGCCCCAGCATTTT.

The V gene is TRBV9, the J gene TRBJ2-1; 9 bases line up with TRBD2. The trim removed 4 bases at V and 4 bases at J, leaving 9 bases unmatched. This CDR3 has 16 residues. The germline V gene has CDR1 SGDLS and CDR2 YYNGEE. CDR3 region: CASSPSGTSPYNEQFF. CDR3 DNA: TGTGCCAGCAGCCCTAGTGGGACTAGCCCTTACAATGAGCAGTTCTTC.

In DNA, the CDR3 is TGTGCCTCCGGTAATAGCAATCAGCCCCAGCATTTT. Translation: CASGNSNQPQHF. The chain joins TRBV30 to TRBJ1-5; the D is unclear. The CDR3 is 12 amino acids. CDR1 is GTSNPN, CDR2 SVGIG, per germline (reference sequence). Trimming removed 7 bases at V and 0 bases at J, with 7 bases between.

This rearrangement joins TRBV21-1 to TRBJ2-3; the tabulated D call, TRBD2, remains unverified against the DNA. TRBV21-1 is a known pseudogene. This CDR3 region has 20 residues. The CDR3 region is CASSGDLGLAGVTSTDTQYF. The DNA of the CDR3 is TGTGCCAGCAGCGGGGACCTCGGGCTAGCGGGTGTAACTAGCACAGATACGCAGTATTTT.

The chain couples TRBV5-1 to TRBJ2-2; 8 positions agree with TRBD1. CDR1 is SGHRS, CDR2 YFSETQ, per germline. This CDR3 is built from 14 residues. The V gene end was trimmed by 9 bases and the J gene end by 4 bases; junction bases not matched to a gene: 8. CDR3 in amino acids: CATHRGLRTGELFF. The CDR3 DNA reads TGCGCCACCCACAGGGGGTTGCGCACCGGGGAGCTGTTTTTT.